The 8 T cell receptor beta chains presented below share a single source sample, sequenced in a study of blood T cell repertoires in COVID-19. The data were produced by immunoSEQ multiplex PCR, yet TCRdb's version contains in-frame clones alone and is incomplete. The table records 450,000 or so clones, approximately 90% of them present only once. Sample: peripheral blood. These receptors came from a young man with COVID-19, enrolled during active disease.

The rearrangement uses TRBV4-2 and TRBJ2-3; 11 bases are shared with TRBD2. Germline V gives CDR1 LGHNA, CDR2 YNFKEQ. The CDR3 is 17 amino acids. V lost 1 base, J lost 7 bases, and 10 bases stayed unmatched. CDR3 nucleotides: TGTGCCAGCAGCCAAGTATGGACTAGCGGGCCTGCCAATACGCAGTATTTT. Translated, it gives CASSQVWTSGPANTQYF.

This chain connects TRBV7-9 to TRBJ2-5; no clear D. The CDR3 runs 12 residues. CDR1 is SEHNR, CDR2 FQNEAQ, per germline (reference sequence). Deletions cut 6 bases from V and 2 bases from J, with 7 bases between. The CDR3: CASREYQETQYF. In DNA form, the CDR3 reads TGTGCCAGCAGGGAGTATCAAGAGACCCAGTACTTC.

The rearrangement joins TRBV3-1 (or the pseudogene TRBV3-2) to TRBJ1-6, with 10 nucleotides matching TRBD1. V trimming: 3 bases; J trimming: 9 bases; junction bases outside the gene matches: 2. In germline, CDR1 is LGHDT, CDR2 YNNKEL (reference sequence). This CDR3 has 14 amino acids. In DNA, the CDR3 is TGTGCCAGCAGCCACGGGACAGGGGTTTCACCCCTCCACTTT. This translates into CASSHGTGVSPLHF.

The chain employs TRBV5-1 and TRBJ2-7; no definite D call. The germline gives CDR1 SGHRS, CDR2 YFSETQ. The CDR3 length is 14 residues. Trimming took off 4 bases at V and 3 bases at J, with 14 bases between the two ends. CDR3 DNA: TGCGCCAGCAGCATTGGGCCCGAGTACTACGAGCAGTACTTC. It specifies CASSIGPEYYEQYF. The variable domain in full, with the rest retrieved from reference TRBV5-1 and TRBJ2-7, is KAGVTQTPRYLIKTRGQQVTLSCSPISGHRSVSWYQQTPGQGLQFLFEYFSETQRNKGNFPGRFSGRQFSNSRSEMNVSTLELGDSALYLCASSIGPEYYEQYFGPGTRLTVT.

The rearrangement links TRBV11-1 to TRBJ1-2; D gene ambiguous. Trimming shortened V by 5 bases and J by 8 bases, and 18 bases separated the two germline ends. The germline V gene encodes CDR1 SGHAT and CDR2 FQDESV (reference sequence). The CDR3 has 14 residues. CDR3 sequence (DNA): TGTGCCAGCAGCGCCGAGGCCCTGGGTGCCGGCTACACCTTC. Translating it yields CASSAEALGAGYTF.

This rearrangement joins TRBV2 to TRBJ2-5, with D possibly matching TRBD1 (7 bases). The CDR3 consists of 14 residues. V lost 6 bases, J lost 4 bases, and 15 bases lay in between. Germline V lookup: CDR1 SNHLY, CDR2 FYNNEI. The CDR3 sequence is CASRAQGGTETQYF. The CDR3 coding sequence is TGTGCCAGCAGGGCCCAGGGGGGAACAGAGACCCAGTACTTC.

The table lists this clone with a few counts. This chain joins TRBV5-4 and TRBJ2-2, with a possible D match to TRBD1 (6 bases). Deletions cut 4 bases from V and 3 bases from J, with 13 bases between. Germline V CDR1 and CDR2: SGHNT, YYREEE (reference sequence). The CDR3 consists of 15 residues. The CDR3 here is CASSLRQAHTGELFF. The CDR3 DNA is TGTGCCAGCAGCCTACGACAGGCTCACACCGGGGAGCTGTTTTTT.

The CDR3 reads CASSLAIGELGEQYF. The CDR3 DNA sequence: TGTGCCAGCAGCTTAGCTATCGGGGAGTTGGGCGAGCAGTACTTC. The chain uses TRBV7-9 and TRBJ2-7, with D possibly TRBD2 on 5 matching bases. V shed 0 bases and J shed 6 bases, with 15 bases lying between them. Per the germline V gene, CDR1 is SEHNR and CDR2 is FQNEAQ (reference sequence). This CDR3 spans 15 amino acids. Full variable domain (missing parts from reference TRBV7-9 and TRBJ2-7): DTGVSQNPRHKITKRGQNVTFRCDPISEHNRLYWYRQTLGQGPEFLTYFQNEAQLEKSRLLSDRFSAERPKGSFSTLEIQRTEQGDSAMYLCASSLAIGELGEQYFGPGTRLTVT.